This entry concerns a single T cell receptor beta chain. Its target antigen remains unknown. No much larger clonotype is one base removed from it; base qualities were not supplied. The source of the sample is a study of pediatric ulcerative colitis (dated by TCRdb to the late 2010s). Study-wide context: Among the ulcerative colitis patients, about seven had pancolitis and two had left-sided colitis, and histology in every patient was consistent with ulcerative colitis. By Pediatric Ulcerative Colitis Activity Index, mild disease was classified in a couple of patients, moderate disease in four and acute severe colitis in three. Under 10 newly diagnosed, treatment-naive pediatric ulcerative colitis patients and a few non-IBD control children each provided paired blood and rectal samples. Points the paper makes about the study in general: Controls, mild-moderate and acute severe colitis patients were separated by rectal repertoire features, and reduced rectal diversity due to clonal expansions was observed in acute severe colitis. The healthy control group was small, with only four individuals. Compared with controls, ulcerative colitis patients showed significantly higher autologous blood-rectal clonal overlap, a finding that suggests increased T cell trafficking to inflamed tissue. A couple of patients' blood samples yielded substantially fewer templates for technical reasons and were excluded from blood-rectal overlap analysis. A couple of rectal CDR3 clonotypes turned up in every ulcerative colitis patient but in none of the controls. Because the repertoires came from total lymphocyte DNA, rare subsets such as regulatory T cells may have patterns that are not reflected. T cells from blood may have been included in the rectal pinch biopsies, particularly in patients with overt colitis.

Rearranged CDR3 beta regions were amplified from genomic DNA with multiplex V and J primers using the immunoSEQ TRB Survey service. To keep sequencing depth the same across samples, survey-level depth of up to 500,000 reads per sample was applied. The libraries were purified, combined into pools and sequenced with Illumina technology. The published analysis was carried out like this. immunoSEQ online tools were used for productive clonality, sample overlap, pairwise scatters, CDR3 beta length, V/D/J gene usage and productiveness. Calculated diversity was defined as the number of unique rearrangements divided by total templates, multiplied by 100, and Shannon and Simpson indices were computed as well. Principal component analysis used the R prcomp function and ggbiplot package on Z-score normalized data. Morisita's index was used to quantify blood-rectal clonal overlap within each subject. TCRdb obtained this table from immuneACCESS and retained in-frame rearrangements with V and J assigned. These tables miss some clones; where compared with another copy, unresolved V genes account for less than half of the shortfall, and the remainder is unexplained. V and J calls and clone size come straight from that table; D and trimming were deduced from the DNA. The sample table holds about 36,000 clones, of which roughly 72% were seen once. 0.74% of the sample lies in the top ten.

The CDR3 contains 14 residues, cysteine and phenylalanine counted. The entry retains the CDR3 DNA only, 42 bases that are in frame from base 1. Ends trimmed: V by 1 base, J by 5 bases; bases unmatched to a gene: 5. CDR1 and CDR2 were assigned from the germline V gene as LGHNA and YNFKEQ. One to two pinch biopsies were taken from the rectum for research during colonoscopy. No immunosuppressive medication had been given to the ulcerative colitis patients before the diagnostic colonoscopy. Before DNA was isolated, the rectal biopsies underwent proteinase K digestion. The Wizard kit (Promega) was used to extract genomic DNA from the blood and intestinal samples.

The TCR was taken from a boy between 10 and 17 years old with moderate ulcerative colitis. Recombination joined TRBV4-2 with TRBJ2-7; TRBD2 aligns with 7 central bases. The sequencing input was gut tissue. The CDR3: CASSQGREFHEQYF. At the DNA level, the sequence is TGTGCCAGCAGCCAAGGGCGGGAGTTCCACGAGCAGTACTTC.